Below, 13 T cell receptor beta chains from the same sample are listed, as sequenced in a study of cytomegalovirus exposure and HLA in healthy donors. Amplification used 60 Vbeta primers and 13 Jbeta primers. The method was immunoSEQ multiplex PCR; TCRdb's version includes in-frame clones alone and lacks a portion of them. The sample has about 190,000 clones; 78% are singletons. Sequencing input: PBMCs. The receptor source for this set is a woman aged 25 to 39 in good health and CMV-seropositive.

The chain is built from TRBV5-1 and TRBJ2-2, with 9 bases aligning to TRBD2. CDR3 length: 15 residues. Germline V gene lookup returns CDR1 SGHRS and CDR2 YFSETQ. The J segment lost 4 bases and the V segment lost 6 bases, leaving 7 bases of the junction unmatched. Written as DNA, the CDR3 is TGCGCCAGCACTGTACAGCGGGGGGCCACCGGGGAGCTGTTTTTT. It is translated as CASTVQRGATGELFF.

The genes are TRBV28 and TRBJ2-7; a possible D gene is TRBD2 (5 bases). Germline V gene sequence: CDR1 MDHEN, CDR2 SYDVKM. Trimming removed 6 bases at V and 2 bases at J, with 14 bases between. The CDR3 consists of 14 residues. The CDR3 DNA follows: TGTGCCAGCAGACGAGCGGAAGACCCCTACGAGCAGTACTTC. Translating gives CASRRAEDPYEQYF.

V usage is TRBV6-5 and J usage is TRBJ1-2, with 8 bases that match TRBD1. V shed 8 bases, J shed 8 bases, and the junction held 10 bases outside the gene matches. CDR3 length: 13 residues. The germline V gene has CDR1 MNHEY and CDR2 SVGAGI. CDR3 loop: CASGRQGSGGYTF. The CDR3 DNA is TGTGCCAGCGGGCGACAGGGGTCGGGAGGCTACACCTTC.

The chain recombines TRBV4-3 with TRBJ2-1; 11 nucleotides match TRBD2. CDR1 is LGHNA, CDR2 YSLEER, per germline. The V and J ends lost 0 bases and 7 bases, in that order; junction bases with no gene match: 8. The CDR3 covers 17 residues. The CDR3 protein is CASSQDIAGGLLNEQFF. The CDR3 DNA reads TGCGCCAGCAGCCAAGATATAGCGGGGGGGCTTTTGAATGAGCAGTTCTTC.

The chain employs TRBV9 and TRBJ1-2, with D uncertain. V was cut by 0 bases and J by 5 bases, with 20 bases left in between. The length of the CDR3 is 17 residues. Germline V gives CDR1 SGDLS, CDR2 YYNGEE. CDR3 loop: CASSVAPDSQRTYGYTF. The CDR3 coding sequence is TGTGCCAGCAGCGTAGCTCCGGACTCCCAAAGAACTTATGGCTACACCTTC.

V gene TRBV29-1 combines with J gene TRBJ2-1; 11 bases map to TRBD2. The CDR3 runs 14 residues. Germline assignment: CDR1 SQVTM and CDR2 ANQGSEA. With V trimmed by 3 bases and J by 7 bases, 5 bases remained unmatched. In DNA, the CDR3 is TGCAGCGTTGATTGGCTAGCGGGGGGAAATGAGCAGTTCTTC. This gives the protein CSVDWLAGGNEQFF.

This clone occurred a few times. V and J are TRBV11-2 and TRBJ2-2; D might be TRBD1 (5 bases). The CDR3 contains 13 residues. CDR1 and CDR2 (germline): SGHAT, FQNNGV. Deletions cut 5 bases from V and 6 bases from J, with 10 bases between. This CDR3 is CASSRPGSGELFF. CDR3 nucleotides: TGTGCCAGCAGCCGACCAGGGTCCGGGGAGCTGTTTTTT.

This rearrangement joins TRBV9 to TRBJ2-1, with D maybe TRBD2 (6 bases). Trimming stripped 4 bases from V and 7 bases from J, with 21 bases between. This CDR3 comprises 16 residues. Per the germline V gene, CDR1 is SGDLS and CDR2 is YYNGEE. CDR3 bases: TGTGCCAGCAGCCCTAGAGGGACTGCGATCCCTAATGAGCAGTTCTTC. Translation gives CASSPRGTAIPNEQFF.

The chain employs TRBV5-4 and TRBJ1-2; TRBD1 matches at 7 bases. The CDR3 totals 13 residues. Germline CDR1 is SGHNT and CDR2 is YYREEE (reference sequence). CDR3 in DNA: TGTGCTACCACTTGGAGGGGGCCAAACATCTACACCTTC. Translated: CATTWRGPNIYTF.

This clone was found a few times. This chain links TRBV6-5 with TRBJ1-5; 7 nucleotides line up with TRBD1. The CDR3 loop spans 12 amino acids. Germline CDR1 and CDR2: MNHEY and SVGAGI. V shed 10 bases and J 7 bases; nucleotides not matched to a gene: 7. The CDR3 DNA reads TGTGCCACCCGACAGGGCGGGCAGCCCCAGCATTTT. Protein sequence: CATRQGGQPQHF.

The V gene is TRBV14, the J gene TRBJ1-1; D is ambiguous. V was shortened by 1 base and J by 8 bases, with 14 bases between the two germline ends. CDR1 SGHDN and CDR2 FVKESK come from the germline V gene. The CDR3 is 14 amino acids. The CDR3 nucleotides are TGTGCCAGCAGCCAAGCGGGATTTCGTCGGGAAGCTTTCTTT. Amino acids: CASSQAGFRREAFF.

V and J are TRBV9 and TRBJ1-3; D is uncertain. Trimming removed 2 bases from V and 2 bases from J, with 11 bases in between. The CDR3 is 15 amino acids. Germline V gene sequence: CDR1 SGDLS, CDR2 YYNGEE. CDR3 sequence reads: CASSVGGLTGNTIYF. As DNA, the CDR3 is TGTGCCAGCAGCGTTGGAGGTCTCACTGGAAACACCATATATTTT.

The CDR3 DNA is TGTGCCAGCAGCTTCATACAGGTTGAGACTGAAGCTTTCTTT. Its protein is CASSFIQVETEAFF. The chain employs TRBV7-9 and TRBJ1-1; TRBD1 might be the D (5 bases). The germline V and J ends were trimmed by 3 bases and 5 bases, with 13 bases remaining between them. Per germline, CDR1 SEHNR and CDR2 FQNEAQ (reference sequence). The CDR3 contains 14 residues. The variable domain in full, with the rest retrieved from reference TRBV7-9 and TRBJ1-1, is DTGVSQNPRHKITKRGQNVTFRCDPISEHNRLYWYRQTLGQGPEFLTYFQNEAQLEKSRLLSDRFSAERPKGSFSTLEIQRTEQGDSAMYLCASSFIQVETEAFFGQGTRLTVV.